The 15 T cell receptor beta chains below all came from one sample that was sequenced in a study of T cell repertoires in cytomegalovirus infection. TCRdb reanalysed the reads using MiXCR and keeps one entry per CDR3 protein. This sample carries nearly 450,000 distinct CDR3 sequences, roughly 30% of them seen once, and the ten largest clones take roughly 15%. The sample taken for sequencing was PBMCs. The receptors come from a human donor in good health (CMV status not recorded). Some clones in this sample may be carry-over from other donors' samples.

This clonotype occurred many times. The V gene is TRBV7-3, the J gene TRBJ1-1, with a possible D match to TRBD1 (5 bases). Germline V lookup: CDR1 SGHTA, CDR2 FQGTGA. V shed 5 bases and J shed 1 base, with 14 bases lying between them. The CDR3 loop spans 15 amino acids. CDR3: CASSLYGTGNTEAFF. The CDR3 nucleotides are TGTGCCAGCAGCCTGTACGGGACGGGGAACACTGAAGCTTTCTTT.

The chain couples TRBV30 to TRBJ1-4; D is ambiguous. The V gene lost 2 bases and the J gene lost 0 bases, with 7 bases spanning the gap. The germline V gene has CDR1 GTSNPN and CDR2 SVGIG (reference sequence). This CDR3 is 14 amino acids long. The CDR3 DNA sequence: TGTGCCTGGAGTATTCGACCAACTAATGAAAAACTGTTTTTT. It yields the protein CAWSIRPTNEKLFF.

As concerns this clonotype: A read error is possible here, since a much larger clone lies one base away. This sequence joins TRBV7-8 and TRBJ1-6; 9 positions agree with TRBD1. Germline V gene sequence: CDR1 SGHVS, CDR2 FQNEAQ. The CDR3 has 15 amino acids. The CDR3 DNA follows: TGTGCCAGCAGAACAGGGGGCCCCTATAATTCACCCCTCCCCTTT. Translating gives CASRTGGPYNSPLPF.

This clonotype has a count of ten or more. This sequence joins TRBV25-1 and TRBJ2-5, with D possibly called TRBD1 or TRBD2 (5 bases each). Germline V lookup: CDR1 MGHDK, CDR2 SYGVNS. The V and J ends lost 5 bases and 4 bases respectively, with 17 bases between them. The CDR3 covers 15 residues. The DNA of the CDR3 is TGTGCCAGCAGTAAAAGGGTTATCGGGGCAGAGACCCAGTACTTC. The encoded protein is CASSKRVIGAETQYF. Full variable domain (remainder filled in from reference TRBV25-1 and TRBJ2-5): EADIYQTPRYLVIGTGKKITLECSQTMGHDKMYWYQQDPGMELHLIHYSYGVNSTEKGDLSSESTVSRIRTEHFPLTLESARPSHTSQYLCASSKRVIGAETQYFGPGTRLLVL.

The sample holds a few counts of this clonotype. The V call is TRBV28, the J call TRBJ1-1; possible D gene TRBD1, 5 bases. The germline CDR1 and CDR2 sequences are MDHEN and SYDVKM. V lost 7 bases and J lost 11, with 11 bases in between. The CDR3 loop spans 10 amino acids. The CDR3 protein is CASKQVRAFF. CDR3 sequence (DNA): TGTGCCAGCAAACAGGTTCGGGCTTTCTTT. Looking up the rest from reference TRBV28 and TRBJ1-1 gives the full variable domain: DVKVTQSSRYLVKRTGEKVFLECVQDMDHENMFWYRQDPGLGLRLIYFSYDVKMKEKGDIPEGYSVSREKKERFSLILESASTNQTSMYLCASKQVRAFFGQGTRLTVV.

Many counts were recorded for this clonotype. V gene TRBV6-1 combines with J gene TRBJ2-5, with 9 bases aligning to TRBD1. CDR3 length equals 15 residues. The V gene's germline CDR1 is MNHNS and CDR2 SASEGT. The junction had 8 bases not matched to a gene; V was cut back by 5 bases and J by 4 bases. CDR3 residues: CASSPSLGQGETQYF. Written as DNA, the CDR3 is TGTGCCAGCAGTCCATCGCTGGGACAGGGAGAGACCCAGTACTTC.

This chain connects TRBV20-1 to TRBJ1-4; D is uncertain. The V gene lost 4 bases and the J gene lost 7 bases, with 13 bases spanning the gap. Germline-derived CDR1 and CDR2 are DFQATT and SNEGSKA (reference sequence). CDR3 length: 13 amino acids. Here the CDR3 DNA reads TGCAGTGCTAAAAGAAGTGGAGGTGAAAAACTGTTTTTT. The encoded protein is CSAKRSGGEKLFF.

The rearrangement links TRBV6-5 to TRBJ2-7; the D is unclear. The germline V gene has CDR1 MNHEY and CDR2 SVGAGI. V lost 2 bases, J lost 0 bases, and 14 bases lay in between. This CDR3 is 16 amino acids long. The CDR3 nucleotides read TGTGCCAGCAGTTACCACCGCCGAACCTCCTCCTACGAGCAGTACTTC. This sequence encodes CASSYHRRTSSYEQYF.

Only a few counts were recorded for this clonotype. This chain links TRBV7-3 with TRBJ2-1, with TRBD1 matching 7 bases. This CDR3 region has 13 residues. J was trimmed by 7 bases and V by 5 bases; bases with no gene match: 5. Germline-derived CDR1 and CDR2 are SGHTA and FQGTGA. DNA for the CDR3: TGTGCCAGCAGCCCAACAGGGGAGAATGAGCAGTTCTTC. Amino acids: CASSPTGENEQFF.

The chain recombines TRBV28 with TRBJ2-7; a possible D gene is TRBD1 (6 bases). The CDR3 loop spans 13 amino acids. The germline V gene encodes CDR1 MDHEN and CDR2 SYDVKM. V was pared by 4 bases and J by 6 bases, with 13 bases between. This CDR3 is CASSSHPGVEQYF. CDR3 bases: TGTGCCAGCAGTTCCCACCCAGGGGTCGAGCAGTACTTC. The variable domain in full, with the rest retrieved from reference TRBV28 and TRBJ2-7, is DVKVTQSSRYLVKRTGEKVFLECVQDMDHENMFWYRQDPGLGLRLIYFSYDVKMKEKGDIPEGYSVSREKKERFSLILESASTNQTSMYLCASSSHPGVEQYFGPGTRLTVT.

J is TRBJ2-1 and V is TRBV6-1; D assignment may be TRBD1 or TRBD2 (5 bases each). This CDR3 is 13 amino acids long. Germline CDR1 reads MNHNS; CDR2 reads SASEGT. Trimming shortened V by 5 bases and J by 10 bases, and 15 bases separated the two germline ends. CDR3 nucleotides: TGTGCCAGCAGTACCGGGACGGCCCTAGAGCAGTTCTTC. Translating gives CASSTGTALEQFF.

This clonotype turned up a few times. The V call is TRBV19, the J call TRBJ1-1; D unresolved. V was clipped by 3 bases and J by 1 base, with 12 bases between them. CDR1 is LNHDA and CDR2 is SQIVND in the germline V gene (reference sequence). This CDR3 contains 15 residues. CDR3 nucleotide sequence: TGTGCCAGTAGTATCCAGGACGGATGGAACACTGAAGCTTTCTTT. It translates to CASSIQDGWNTEAFF. Drawing the rest from reference TRBV19 and TRBJ1-1, the complete variable domain is DGGITQSPKYLFRKEGQNVTLSCEQNLNHDAMYWYRQDPGQGLRLIYYSQIVNDFQKGDIAEGYSVSREKKESFPLTVTSAQKNPTAFYLCASSIQDGWNTEAFFGQGTRLTVV.

This clonotype occurred many times. V and J are TRBV7-6 and TRBJ2-5, with 8 bases lining up with TRBD2. Germline V gives CDR1 SGHVS, CDR2 FNYEAQ. The CDR3 covers 13 residues. The V gene end was trimmed by 3 bases and the J gene end by 4 bases; junction bases not matched to a gene: 1. CDR3 in amino acids: CASSFTSGETQYF. The DNA of the CDR3 is TGTGCCAGCAGCTTCACTAGCGGAGAGACCCAGTACTTC.

On this clonotype: A much larger clone differs by one base, so this may be a read error. The chain carries TRBV7-6 and TRBJ2-2; 9 bases line up with TRBD2. Per germline, CDR1 SGHVS and CDR2 FNYEAQ. This CDR3 region has 16 residues. V gave up 5 bases and J gave up 4 bases; unmatched junction bases: 8. The CDR3: CASSDLAGCSTGELFF. The DNA for the CDR3 is TGTGCCAGCAGCGATCTAGCGGGGTGCAGCACCGGGGAGCTGTTTTTT.

The V call is TRBV4-3, the J call TRBJ2-5; the D gene is possibly TRBD1 (6 bases). Germline V lookup: CDR1 LGHNA, CDR2 YSLEER. The CDR3 is made up of 15 amino acids. V was cut by 1 base and J by 4 bases, with 13 bases left in between. The CDR3 nucleotides read TGCGCCAGCAGCCAAGTGTCAGGGGCTGGAGAGACCCAGTACTTC. Protein product: CASSQVSGAGETQYF.